The next 23 T cell receptor beta chains were all read from a single sample in a study of T cells after yellow fever vaccination. TCRdb reanalysed the 5' RACE reads using MiXCR and keeps one entry per CDR3 protein. This sample carries a few hundred thousand distinct CDR3 sequences, about 19% of them seen once, and the ten largest clones take approximately 15%. The sample was PBMCs, taken 15 days after the yellow fever booster vaccination. The receptors shown here come from a man aged 30 to 45 who received the YFV17D yellow fever vaccine.

Of note for this clonotype: Relative to the germline gene, one junction end is altered; a read error may explain this. This chain joins TRBV6-1 and TRBJ2-7; 7 positions match TRBD2. Germline lookup yields CDR1 MNHNS and CDR2 SASEGT. The length of the CDR3 is 13 residues. As DNA, the CDR3 is TGTCCCAGCAGTGCTAGCGGCCCCTACGAGCAGTACTTC. Protein: CPSSASGPYEQYF.

This sequence joins TRBV14 and TRBJ2-5; D not certain. The length of the CDR3 is 13 residues. From germline, CDR1 is SGHDN and CDR2 FVKESK. The V gene lost 4 bases and the J gene lost 4 bases, with 10 bases spanning the gap. Here the CDR3 DNA reads TGTGCCAGCAGCCGTAACCATGCAGAGACCCAGTACTTC. It is translated as CASSRNHAETQYF. Complete variable domain (other parts from reference TRBV14 and TRBJ2-5): EAGVTQFPSHSVIEKGQTVTLRCDPISGHDNLYWYRRVMGKEIKFLLHFVKESKQDESGMPNNRFLAERTGGTYSTLKVQPAELEDSGVYFCASSRNHAETQYFGPGTRLLVL.

This clonotype has only a few counts. This chain connects TRBV5-4 to TRBJ2-7; D gene unclear. Per germline, CDR1 SGHNT and CDR2 YYREEE (reference sequence). V lost 4 bases and J 3 bases, leaving 8 bases between the germline ends. The CDR3 is 12 amino acids. CDR3: CASSKPGYEQYF. The CDR3 DNA reads as TGTGCCAGCAGCAAACCAGGCTACGAGCAGTACTTC.

This chain uses TRBV5-4 with TRBJ2-5; TRBD1 matches at 12 bases. Germline V lookup: CDR1 SGHNT, CDR2 YYREEE (reference sequence). The CDR3 has 16 residues. Losses at the gene ends were 4 bases for V and 4 bases for J; bases not matched to a gene: 8. The CDR3 loop is CASSRWGQGASETQYF. The CDR3 nucleotides are TGTGCCAGCAGCCGATGGGGACAGGGGGCCTCAGAGACCCAGTACTTC.

This chain uses TRBV5-1 with TRBJ2-1; 7 bases are shared with TRBD2. This CDR3 spans 12 amino acids. The germline V gene has CDR1 SGHRS and CDR2 YFSETQ. V lost 3 bases and J lost 9; bases outside the gene matches: 3. The chain's CDR3 is CASSSGGGEQFF. Written as DNA, the CDR3 is TGCGCCAGCAGCTCGGGAGGTGGTGAGCAGTTCTTC.

The table lists this clonotype with a few counts. V usage is TRBV3-1 and J usage is TRBJ2-7; TRBD2 is a possible D gene (5 bases). Deletions cut 5 bases from V and 3 bases from J, with 11 bases between. The germline V gene encodes CDR1 LGHDT and CDR2 YNNKEL (reference sequence). The CDR3 consists of 13 residues. Here the CDR3 DNA reads TGTGCCAGCAGCTCAAGCGGCTACTACGAGCAGTACTTC. It codes for CASSSSGYYEQYF.

This clonotype has more than one count but fewer than ten. J is TRBJ2-1 and V is TRBV9, with TRBD2 matching 11 bases. J gave up 3 bases and V 4 bases, and 9 bases lay outside the gene matches. The CDR3 has 17 amino acids. The V gene's germline CDR1 is SGDLS and CDR2 YYNGEE. In nucleotides, the CDR3 is TGTGCCAGCAGCAAAAGGGGTAGCGGGAGGGACTACAATGAGCAGTTCTTC. Its translation: CASSKRGSGRDYNEQFF.

This clonotype was detected only a few times. This sequence joins TRBV21-1 and TRBJ2-2; the DNA was not compared with TRBD1, the D call given in the table. TRBV21-1 is shown as a pseudogene. The CDR3 is made up of 16 amino acids. The CDR3 protein is CASIPMWTGFSGELFF. CDR3 coding DNA: TGTGCCAGCATCCCGATGTGGACAGGGTTCTCCGGGGAGCTGTTTTTT.

This chain joins TRBV12-3 or TRBV12-4 and TRBJ2-7; no firm D call. The CDR3 contains 12 residues. Trimming removed 7 bases from V and 4 bases from J, with 11 bases in between. CDR3 DNA: TGTGCCAGCACCATGGTAGGGTACGAGCAGTACTTC. It codes for CASTMVGYEQYF.

This clonotype has only a few counts. The rearrangement links TRBV19 to TRBJ2-1; D is ambiguous. Between the trimmed V and J ends, which lost 6 bases and 0 bases, there was a span of 9 bases. Germline V CDR1 and CDR2: LNHDA, SQIVND (reference sequence). This CDR3 is built from 14 residues. CDR3 in DNA: TGTGCCAGTAGCCCCATGAGCTCCTACAATGAGCAGTTCTTC. It is translated as CASSPMSSYNEQFF.

At least ten counts were recorded for this clonotype. The chain links TRBV29-1 to TRBJ2-1; D perhaps matches TRBD2 (5 bases). V lost 4 bases and J 1 base, leaving 8 bases between the germline ends. Per germline, CDR1 SQVTM and CDR2 ANQGSEA. The CDR3 runs to 13 residues. The CDR3 nucleotides read TGCAGCGTTGTAGCGTTTTCCTACAATGAGCAGTTCTTC. Amino acid sequence: CSVVAFSYNEQFF.

The chain is built from TRBV24-1 and TRBJ2-1; D possibly corresponds to TRBD2 (5 bases). Between the trimmed V and J ends, which lost 5 bases and 7 bases, there was a span of 5 bases. Germline V gene lookup returns CDR1 KGHDR and CDR2 SFDVKD. CDR3 length: 11 amino acids. In DNA, the CDR3 is TGTGCCACCAGTGCGGGGAATGAGCAGTTCTTC. Protein: CATSAGNEQFF.

This clonotype was recorded a few times. This chain connects TRBV25-1 to TRBJ2-5, with TRBD2 identical over 9 bases. J gave up 3 bases and V 5 bases, and 7 bases lay outside the gene matches. This CDR3 contains 15 residues. Germline CDR1 reads MGHDK; CDR2 reads SYGVNS. The CDR3 DNA is TGTGCCAGCAGTCCCCGGGTAGCGGGAGAAGAGACCCAGTACTTC. Translation gives CASSPRVAGEETQYF.

The genes are TRBV6-2 or TRBV6-3 and TRBJ2-1, with 8 bases identical to TRBD1. J gave up 0 bases and V 6 bases, and 7 bases lay outside the gene matches. The CDR3 length is 16 residues. The V gene's germline CDR1 is MNHEY and CDR2 SVGEGT. The CDR3 DNA is TGTGCCAGCAGCGCAGGGGGCGCGAACTCCTACAATGAGCAGTTCTTC. It translates to CASSAGGANSYNEQFF.

This clonotype occurred a few times. V and J are TRBV4-3 and TRBJ2-7; 10 nucleotides match TRBD2. CDR1 and CDR2 (germline): LGHNA, YSLEER. V lost 0 bases and J lost 2; bases outside the gene matches: 7. The length of the CDR3 is 17 residues. The CDR3 bases are TGCGCCAGCAGCCAAGATTTGCGGCTAGCGGGAGCCTACGAGCAGTACTTC. Translated: CASSQDLRLAGAYEQYF.

This clonotype occurred once. This chain links TRBV12-3 or TRBV12-4 with TRBJ2-3, with D tentatively TRBD1 or TRBD2 (5 bases each). V gave up 7 bases and J gave up 6 bases, with 17 bases separating them. The CDR3 has 14 residues. Written as DNA, the CDR3 is TGTGCCAGCAAACTCGAGGGGCCCCCGGATACGCAGTATTTT. Encoded protein: CASKLEGPPDTQYF.

This clonotype appeared a few times. The chain uses TRBV7-2 and TRBJ2-5; 8 nucleotides line up with TRBD1. J was trimmed by 0 bases and V by 2 bases; bases with no gene match: 8. The germline V gene encodes CDR1 SGHTA and CDR2 FQGNSA. The CDR3 is 17 amino acids. CDR3 sequence: CASSLRQGIPYQETQYF. The CDR3 bases are TGTGCCAGCAGCTTACGACAGGGGATTCCCTACCAAGAGACCCAGTACTTC.

The V and J genes are TRBV6-2 or TRBV6-3 and TRBJ2-1, with D possibly TRBD1 on 6 matching bases. In germline, CDR1 is MNHEY, CDR2 SVGEGT. The CDR3 totals 15 residues. V lost 2 bases and J 7 bases, leaving 15 bases between the germline ends. This CDR3 is CASSYGQGLTNEQFF. The CDR3 bases are TGTGCCAGCAGTTACGGCCAGGGGCTTACGAATGAGCAGTTCTTC.

This clonotype was seen more than once but under ten times. V usage is TRBV29-1 and J usage is TRBJ2-1; 8 bases are a match to TRBD2. Losses at the gene ends were 3 bases for V and 3 bases for J; bases not matched to a gene: 4. The CDR3 is 14 amino acids. CDR1 and CDR2 from the germline V gene are SQVTM and ANQGSEA. The CDR3 spells CSVDLAGRYNEQFF. CDR3 DNA: TGCAGCGTTGACCTAGCGGGTCGCTACAATGAGCAGTTCTTC.

This clonotype was seen more than once but under ten times. This chain joins TRBV7-2 and TRBJ2-5; the D gene is possibly TRBD2 (5 bases). Germline CDR1 SGHTA, CDR2 FQGNSA. The length of the CDR3 is 14 residues. V shed 4 bases and J shed 5 bases, with 14 bases lying between them. CDR3 loop: CASSSSMRGETQYF. CDR3 bases: TGTGCCAGCAGCTCCTCGATGAGAGGGGAGACCCAGTACTTC.

This chain connects TRBV20-1 to TRBJ2-1; D uncertain. V shed 3 bases and J shed 2 bases, with 8 bases lying between them. CDR3 length: 13 residues. Germline-derived CDR1 and CDR2 are DFQATT and SNEGSKA (reference sequence). The CDR3 sequence: CSARAAAYNEQFF. DNA of the CDR3: TGCAGTGCTAGGGCGGCGGCCTACAATGAGCAGTTCTTC.

The V call is TRBV5-1, the J call TRBJ2-1; TRBD2 matches at 15 bases. This CDR3 contains 20 residues. J was trimmed by 0 bases and V by 4 bases; bases with no gene match: 11. Per the germline V gene, CDR1 is SGHRS and CDR2 is YFSETQ. CDR3 DNA sequence: TGCGCCAGCAGCCTATCCGGGACTAGCGGGAGGAAGAGCTCCTACAATGAGCAGTTCTTC. It translates to CASSLSGTSGRKSSYNEQFF.

The rearrangement links TRBV7-2 to TRBJ2-2; 11 bases are a match to TRBD1. The CDR3 is made up of 15 amino acids. Germline V lookup: CDR1 SGHTA, CDR2 FQGNSA. Germline trimming cut 6 bases from V and 4 bases from J; bases unmatched to any gene: 4. Here the CDR3 DNA reads TGTGCCAGCAGAAGGACAGGGGGCTCCACCGGGGAGCTGTTTTTT. It encodes CASRRTGGSTGELFF.